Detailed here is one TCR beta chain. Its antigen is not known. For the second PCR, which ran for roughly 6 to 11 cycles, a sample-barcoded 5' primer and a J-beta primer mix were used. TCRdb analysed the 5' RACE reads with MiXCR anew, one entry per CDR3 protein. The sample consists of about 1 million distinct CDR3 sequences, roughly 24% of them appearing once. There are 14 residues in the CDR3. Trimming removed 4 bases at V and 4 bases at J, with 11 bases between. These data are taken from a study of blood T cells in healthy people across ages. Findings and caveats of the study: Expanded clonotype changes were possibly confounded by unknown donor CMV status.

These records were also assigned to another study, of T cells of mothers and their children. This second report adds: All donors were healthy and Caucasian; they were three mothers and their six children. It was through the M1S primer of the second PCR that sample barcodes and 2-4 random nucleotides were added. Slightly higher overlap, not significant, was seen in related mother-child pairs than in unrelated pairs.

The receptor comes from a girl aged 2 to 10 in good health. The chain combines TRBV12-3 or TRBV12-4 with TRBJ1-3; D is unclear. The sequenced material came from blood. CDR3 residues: CASSSRAKGNTIYF. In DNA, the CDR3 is TGTGCCAGCAGTTCGCGGGCAAAGGGAAACACCATATATTTT.